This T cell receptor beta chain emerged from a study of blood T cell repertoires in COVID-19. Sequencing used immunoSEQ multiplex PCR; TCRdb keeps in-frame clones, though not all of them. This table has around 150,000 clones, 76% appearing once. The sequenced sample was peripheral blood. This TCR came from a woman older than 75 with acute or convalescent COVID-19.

In DNA, the CDR3 is TGTGCCAGCAGCGATGCTAGCGGCCAAGAGACCCAGTACTTC. It codes for CASSDASGQETQYF. The chain recombines TRBV6-5 with TRBJ2-5; 7 bases match TRBD2. J lost 1 base, V lost 6 bases, and 5 bases had no gene match. CDR1 and CDR2 from the germline V gene are MNHEY and SVGAGI. The CDR3 is 14 amino acids.